This TCR beta chain was identified in a study of blood T cell repertoires in COVID-19. Repertoires were generated with immunoSEQ multiplex PCR, while TCRdb's copy carries only in-frame clones and drops some. The data contain 250,000 or so clones, 83% of them singletons. V shed 6 bases and J shed 1 base, with 9 bases lying between them. The CDR3 is 13 residues long. This TCR was sampled from a middle-aged woman who had been exposed to COVID-19. Sequenced sample: PBMCs or T cells enriched from blood (not recorded which). V is TRBV12-3 or TRBV12-4 and J is TRBJ1-1; D may be TRBD1 (5 bases). CDR3 protein: CASSPTENTEAFF. The CDR3 DNA reads TGTGCCAGCAGCCCGACAGAGAACACTGAAGCTTTCTTT.